The entry below gives a single T cell receptor (beta chain) sequence along with its context. This clone showed up just a few times. Its antigen is still unknown. Per-nucleotide qualities are absent, and no much larger clonotype sits a single base away. The data stem from a study of blood T cell repertoires in COVID-19 (TCRdb year 2020). Concerning the study at large: Samples from collaborators originated in the United States, Italy and Spain and spanned both the acute and convalescent phases of COVID-19. The dataset comprised deeply sampled blood TCRbeta repertoires from subjects exposed to, actively infected with, or recovered from COVID-19. Where available, HLA class I and class II types were taken from metadata supplied by the sample provider and were not determined by assay-based typing. Samples were obtained from the ongoing ImmuneRACE study (first 160 participants) and from approximately 1,200 subjects provided by 6 global collaborators. The material from the prospective study consisted of cDNA or gDNA derived from T cells, B-cell-depleted T cells, or PBMCs. A de-identified subject ID, COVID-19 status, age in years and sex were almost always included in the sample metadata. The repertoires were made available in a free public database intended to serve as a resource for research on the immune response to SARS-CoV-2. Broad study findings and their caveats: The amount of clinical and demographic metadata varied by source and participant and was provided uncurated.

One collaborating source in Seattle enrolled patients while the patients were actively infected and followed the patients over time throughout the course of disease. Whole blood was collected in K2EDTA tubes by collaborating institutions according to the institutions' own protocols. For TCRbeta analysis, collaborators shipped samples in one of three forms: frozen whole blood, isolated PBMCs, or DNA extracted from either of those sample types. The immunoSEQ Assay, a bias-controlled multiplex PCR, was used to amplify TCRbeta CDR3 regions from genomic DNA. On the study's bioinformatics: Within the assay, amplification of reference gene primers was used to estimate how many nucleated cells each sample contained. To quantify the absolute abundance of each unique TCRbeta CDR3 rearrangement, sequence reads were collapsed and filtered. For each sample, productive Simpson clonality was calculated as the square root of Simpson's diversity index across productive rearrangements. Here the immuneACCESS table is served through TCRdb, limited to in-frame sequences with V and J called. Missing clones are a known gap in these copies; in checked studies unresolved V genes cover under half, and the rest lacks a known reason. V and J calls and clone size are as listed in that table; D and trimming were resolved from the DNA. This sample comprises some 200,000 clones, around four fifths of them detected only once. Jointly, the top ten make up about 5% of the sample.

The germline V gene yields MDHEN for CDR1 and SYDVKM for CDR2. V is pruned by 5 bases and J by 2 bases, leaving 9 bases of the junction without a gene match. CDR3 length: 16 amino acids, cysteine to phenylalanine. Only the CDR3 part of the read is kept: 48 bases, read in frame from the first base. The sequence was collected from a woman in her 70s with COVID-19, enrolled during active disease. The receptor chain draws on TRBV28 and TRBJ1-5; 7 bases in the middle match TRBD1. Sample: peripheral blood. CDR3 protein: CASSPQTGMGNQPQHF. The nucleotides read TGTGCCAGCAGTCCCCAGACAGGGATGGGCAATCAGCCCCAGCATTTT.